The clone carrying this TCR beta chain was picked up many times. This entry is derived from a study of human T cells and chemical hapten exposure. CDR3 size: 15 residues. CDR1 SEHNR and CDR2 FQNEAQ come from the germline V gene (reference sequence). V was clipped by 3 bases and J by 6 bases, with 17 bases between them. Indicated time point: patch test 2, 6 weeks after DPC sensitization. Regarding treatment: therapeutic diphenylcyclopropenone sensitization with weekly scalp DPC. MiXCR, run by TCRdb on the RACE reads, gives a single entry per CDR3 protein. Here the sample spans around 50,000 distinct CDR3 sequences, about 10% being singletons.

This receptor was obtained from a woman in her fifties or sixties with alopecia areata. Some clones in this sample may be carry-over from other donors' samples. The chain joins TRBV7-9 to TRBJ1-2; D is perhaps TRBD1 (6 bases). This specimen consisted of whole blood, obtained in connection with sensitization to the hapten diphenylcyclopropenone (DPC). CDR3 DNA sequence: TGTGCCAGCAGCTTGACAGGAGTGAGGTCCCATGGCTACACCTTC. This gives the protein CASSLTGVRSHGYTF.